These 6 T cell receptor beta chains were sequenced from one sample in a study of cytomegalovirus exposure and HLA in healthy donors. The PCR used 60 Vbeta and 13 Jbeta primers. Clones were read by immunoSEQ multiplex PCR, and TCRdb kept only the in-frame ones, dropping some. The data hold about 150,000 clones, with about 73% observed a single time. The specimen sequenced was PBMCs. The receptor set was obtained from a woman in her sixties or seventies in good health and CMV-seropositive.

Worth noting for this clone: Compared with germline, one end of the junction differs, possibly owing to a read error. This chain connects TRBV7-7 to TRBJ2-2, with TRBD1 as a possible D gene (6 bases). Looked up from germline, CDR1 is SSHAT and CDR2 is FNYEAQ (reference sequence). CDR3 length equals 13 residues. This CDR3 is CASTSGDTGELFF. The CDR3, as DNA: TGTGCTAGCACCTCAGGGGACACCGGGGAGCTGTTTTTT.

CDR3 DNA: TGTGCCAGCTCACCGCCTAGTAATCAAGGACAGCCCCAGCATTTT. This sequence encodes CASSPPSNQGQPQHF. The chain uses TRBV18 and TRBJ1-5; D is undetermined. The CDR3 extends over 15 amino acids. V lost 3 bases and J lost 7, with 16 bases in between. Germline-derived CDR1 and CDR2 are KGHSH and LQKENI.

To note about this clone: This same CDR3 is encoded by further DNA sequences in the sample. V gene TRBV11-2 combines with J gene TRBJ2-7; D unclear. Deletions cut 1 base from V and 4 bases from J, with 11 bases between. The CDR3 is 14 amino acids. Germline CDR1 is SGHAT and CDR2 is FQNNGV. CDR3 amino acids: CASSLVGSEYEQYF. The CDR3 coding sequence is TGTGCCAGCAGCTTAGTTGGCAGCGAGTACGAGCAGTACTTC.

The rearrangement joins TRBV5-1 to TRBJ2-1; D perhaps matches TRBD2 (5 bases). CDR1 SGHRS and CDR2 YFSETQ come from the germline V gene. V lost 1 base and J 0 bases, leaving 11 bases between the germline ends. The CDR3 has 16 residues. CDR3 sequence reads: CASSLRGGVSYNEQFF. CDR3 coding DNA: TGCGCCAGCAGCTTGCGAGGAGGAGTCTCCTACAATGAGCAGTTCTTC.

The chain joins TRBV21-1 to TRBJ2-5; the table's D call, TRBD1, has no DNA check behind it. TRBV21-1 is labeled a pseudogene. The CDR3 has 15 amino acids. The CDR3 loop reads CASSKALSGLKTQYF. The CDR3 nucleotides are TGTGCCAGCAGCAAAGCGCTTTCAGGGTTGAAGACCCAGTACTTC.

This rearrangement joins TRBV28 to TRBJ1-5, with TRBD1 matching over 8 bases. Trimming cost V 5 bases and J 3 bases; bases outside gene matches: 6. The CDR3 is made up of 15 amino acids. CDR1 and CDR2 (germline): MDHEN, SYDVKM. CDR3 coding DNA: TGTGCCAGCAGTGGCCCGGACAGGGTCAATCAGCCCCAGCATTTT. Amino acids: CASSGPDRVNQPQHF.